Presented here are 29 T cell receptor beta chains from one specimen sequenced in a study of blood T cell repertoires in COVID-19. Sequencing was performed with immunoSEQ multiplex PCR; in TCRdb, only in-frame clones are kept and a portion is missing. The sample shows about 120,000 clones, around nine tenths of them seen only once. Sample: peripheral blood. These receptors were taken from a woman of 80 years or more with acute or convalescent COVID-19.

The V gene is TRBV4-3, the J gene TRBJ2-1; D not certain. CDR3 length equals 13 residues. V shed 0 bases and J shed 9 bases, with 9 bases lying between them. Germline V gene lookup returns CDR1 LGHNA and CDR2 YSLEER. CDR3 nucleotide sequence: TGCGCCAGCAGCCAAGATCTTGGCGGTGAGCAGTTCTTC. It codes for CASSQDLGGEQFF.

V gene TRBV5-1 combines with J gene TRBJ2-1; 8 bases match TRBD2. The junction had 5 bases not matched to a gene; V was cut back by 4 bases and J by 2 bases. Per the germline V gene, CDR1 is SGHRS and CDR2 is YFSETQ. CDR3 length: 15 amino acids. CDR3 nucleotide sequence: TGCGCCAGCAGCCGGGGACTAGTCCCCTACAATGAGCAGTTCTTC. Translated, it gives CASSRGLVPYNEQFF.

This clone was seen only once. In nucleotides, the CDR3 is TGCACCAGCAGCCAGATACGCACACCCAGAGGCTCCTATAATTCACCCCTCCACTTT. Translated, it gives CTSSQIRTPRGSYNSPLHF. The chain has TRBV1 and TRBJ1-6. TRBV1 is deemed a pseudogene. The CDR3 has 19 amino acids.

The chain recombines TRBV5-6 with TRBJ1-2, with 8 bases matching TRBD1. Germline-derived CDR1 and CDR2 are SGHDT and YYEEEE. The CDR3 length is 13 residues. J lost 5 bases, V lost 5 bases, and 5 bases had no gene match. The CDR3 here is CASREQGGYGYTF. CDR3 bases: TGTGCCAGCAGGGAACAGGGGGGTTATGGCTACACCTTC.

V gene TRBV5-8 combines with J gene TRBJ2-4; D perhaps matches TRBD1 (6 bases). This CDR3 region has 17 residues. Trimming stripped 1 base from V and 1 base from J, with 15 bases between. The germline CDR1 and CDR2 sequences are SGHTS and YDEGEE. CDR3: CASSLPTGPKAKNIQYF. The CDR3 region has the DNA TGTGCCAGCAGCTTGCCCACAGGGCCAAAGGCCAAAAACATTCAGTACTTC.

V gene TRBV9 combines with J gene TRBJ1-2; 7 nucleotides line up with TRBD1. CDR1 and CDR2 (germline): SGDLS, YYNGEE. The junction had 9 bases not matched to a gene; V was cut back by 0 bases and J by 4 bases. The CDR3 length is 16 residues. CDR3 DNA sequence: TGTGCCAGCAGCGTAGGAGAAGACAGGGCCGGCTATGGCTACACCTTC. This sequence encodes CASSVGEDRAGYGYTF.

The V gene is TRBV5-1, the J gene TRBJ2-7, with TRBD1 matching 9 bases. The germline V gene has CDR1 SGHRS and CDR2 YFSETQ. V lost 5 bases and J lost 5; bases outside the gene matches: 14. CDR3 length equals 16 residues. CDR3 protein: CASREGPGTGLDEQYF. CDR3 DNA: TGCGCCAGCAGGGAGGGACCCGGGACAGGGTTGGACGAGCAGTACTTC.

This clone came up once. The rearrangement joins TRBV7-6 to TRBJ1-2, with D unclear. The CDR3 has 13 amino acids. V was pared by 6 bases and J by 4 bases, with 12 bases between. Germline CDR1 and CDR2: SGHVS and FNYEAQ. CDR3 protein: CASRPLESYGYTF. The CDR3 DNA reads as TGTGCCAGCAGACCATTAGAGAGCTATGGCTACACCTTC.

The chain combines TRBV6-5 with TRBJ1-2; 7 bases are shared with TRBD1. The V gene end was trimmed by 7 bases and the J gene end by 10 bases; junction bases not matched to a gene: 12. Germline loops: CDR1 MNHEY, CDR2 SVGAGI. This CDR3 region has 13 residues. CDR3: CASNTGQRLYYTF. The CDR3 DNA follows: TGTGCCAGCAACACGGGACAGAGACTATACTACACCTTC.

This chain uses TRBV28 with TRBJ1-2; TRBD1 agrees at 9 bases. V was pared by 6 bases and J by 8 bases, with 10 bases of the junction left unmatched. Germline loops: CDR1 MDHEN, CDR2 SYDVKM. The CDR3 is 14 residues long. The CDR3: CASRLTGGRYGYTF. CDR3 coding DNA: TGTGCCAGCAGACTGACAGGGGGGCGATACGGCTACACCTTC.

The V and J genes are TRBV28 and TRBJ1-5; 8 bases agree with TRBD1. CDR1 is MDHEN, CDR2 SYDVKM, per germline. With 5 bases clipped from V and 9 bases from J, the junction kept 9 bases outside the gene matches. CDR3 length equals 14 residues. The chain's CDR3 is CASSRQGTNSPQHF. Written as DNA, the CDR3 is TGTGCCAGCAGTCGACAGGGGACCAATTCGCCCCAGCATTTT.

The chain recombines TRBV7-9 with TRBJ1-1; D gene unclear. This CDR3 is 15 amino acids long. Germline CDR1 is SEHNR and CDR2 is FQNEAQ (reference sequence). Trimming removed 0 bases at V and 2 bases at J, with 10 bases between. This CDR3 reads CASSLAGRINTEAFF. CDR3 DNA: TGTGCCAGCAGCTTAGCGGGCAGGATTAACACTGAAGCTTTCTTT.

The CDR3 DNA sequence: TGTGCCAGCAGCTTGGTTCGGGGTGGCGAGCAGTACTTC. As protein: CASSLVRGGEQYF. V gene TRBV5-8 combines with J gene TRBJ2-7; TRBD2 is a possible D gene (5 bases). Germline CDR1 SGHTS, CDR2 YDEGEE. This CDR3 has 13 amino acids. V lost 0 bases, J lost 6 bases, and 10 bases lay in between. Drawing the rest from reference TRBV5-8 and TRBJ2-7, the complete variable domain is EAGVTQSPTHLIKTRGQQATLRCSPISGHTSVYWYQQALGLGLQFLLWYDEGEERNRGNFPPRFSGRQFPNYSSELNVNALELEDSALYLCASSLVRGGEQYFGPGTRLTVT.

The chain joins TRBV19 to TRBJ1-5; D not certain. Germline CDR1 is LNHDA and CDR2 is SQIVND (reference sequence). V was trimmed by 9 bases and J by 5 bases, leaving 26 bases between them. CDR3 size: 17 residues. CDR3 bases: TGTGCCAGCAGATCGGGGAGCCTCTTGGCCCCTTATCAGCCCCAGCATTTT. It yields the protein CASRSGSLLAPYQPQHF.

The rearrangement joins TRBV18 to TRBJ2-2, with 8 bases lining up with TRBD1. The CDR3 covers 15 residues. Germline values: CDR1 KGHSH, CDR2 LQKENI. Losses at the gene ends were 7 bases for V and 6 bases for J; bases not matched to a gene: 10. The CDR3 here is CASLKDRVVPGELFF. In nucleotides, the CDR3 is TGTGCCAGCTTGAAGGACAGGGTGGTTCCCGGGGAGCTGTTTTTT.

This CDR3 reads CASSFRAPGIEAFF. CDR3 bases: TGTGCCAGCAGCTTCAGGGCCCCAGGCATTGAAGCTTTCTTT. This rearrangement joins TRBV7-2 to TRBJ1-1; a possible D gene is TRBD1 (5 bases). CDR1 and CDR2 (germline): SGHTA, FQGNSA. This CDR3 comprises 14 residues. The V and J ends lost 3 bases and 7 bases respectively, with 15 bases between them.

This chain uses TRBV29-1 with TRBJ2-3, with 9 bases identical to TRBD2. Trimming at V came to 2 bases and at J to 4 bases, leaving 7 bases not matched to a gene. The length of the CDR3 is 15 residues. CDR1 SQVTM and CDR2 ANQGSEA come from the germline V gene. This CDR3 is CSVEKAGGLSDTQYF. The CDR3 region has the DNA TGCAGCGTTGAAAAGGCGGGGGGGCTATCAGATACGCAGTATTTT.

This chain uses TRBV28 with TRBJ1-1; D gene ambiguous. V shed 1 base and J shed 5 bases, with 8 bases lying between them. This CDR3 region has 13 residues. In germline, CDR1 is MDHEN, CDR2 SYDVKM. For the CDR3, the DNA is TGTGCCAGCAGTTTATCCAGGAAGACTGAAGCTTTCTTT. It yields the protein CASSLSRKTEAFF.

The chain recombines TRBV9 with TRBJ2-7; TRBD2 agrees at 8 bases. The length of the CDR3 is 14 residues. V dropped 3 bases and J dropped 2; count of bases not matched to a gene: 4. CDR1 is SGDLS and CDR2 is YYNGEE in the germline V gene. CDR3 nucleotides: TGTGCCAGCAGCGAAAGCGGGAGCCCCTACGAGCAGTACTTC. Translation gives CASSESGSPYEQYF.

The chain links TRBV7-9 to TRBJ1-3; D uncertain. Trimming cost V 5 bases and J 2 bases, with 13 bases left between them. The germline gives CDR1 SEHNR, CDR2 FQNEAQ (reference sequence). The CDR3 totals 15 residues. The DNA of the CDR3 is TGTGCCAGCAGCAATCTGGGAGGCCCTGGAAACACCATATATTTT. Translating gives CASSNLGGPGNTIYF.

Here the CDR3 DNA reads TGTGCCAGCAGTAGGAGCTCCTACGAGCAGTACTTC. Its translation: CASSRSSYEQYF. The chain employs TRBV12-3 or TRBV12-4 and TRBJ2-7; unclear D gene. CDR3 length: 12 residues. Trimming took off 5 bases at V and 0 bases at J, with 5 bases between the two ends.

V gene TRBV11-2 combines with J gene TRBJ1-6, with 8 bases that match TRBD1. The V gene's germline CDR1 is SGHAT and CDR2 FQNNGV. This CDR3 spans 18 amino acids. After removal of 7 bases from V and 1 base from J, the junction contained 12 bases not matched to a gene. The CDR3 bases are TGTGCCAGCACACGGAGGAGACAGGGGACGTCCTATAATTCACCCCTCCACTTT. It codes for CASTRRRQGTSYNSPLHF.

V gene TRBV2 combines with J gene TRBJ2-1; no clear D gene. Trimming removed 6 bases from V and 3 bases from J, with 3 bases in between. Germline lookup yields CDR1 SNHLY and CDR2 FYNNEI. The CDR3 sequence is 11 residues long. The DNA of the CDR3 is TGTGCCAGCAGCCTCTACAATGAGCAGTTCTTC. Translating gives CASSLYNEQFF.

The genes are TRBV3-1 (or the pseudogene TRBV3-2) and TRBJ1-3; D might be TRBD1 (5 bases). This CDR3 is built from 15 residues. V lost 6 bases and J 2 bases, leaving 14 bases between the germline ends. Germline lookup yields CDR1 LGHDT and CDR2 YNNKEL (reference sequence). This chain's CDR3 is CASSSGKAAGNTIYF. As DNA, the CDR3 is TGTGCCAGCAGTTCAGGGAAAGCAGCTGGAAACACCATATATTTT.

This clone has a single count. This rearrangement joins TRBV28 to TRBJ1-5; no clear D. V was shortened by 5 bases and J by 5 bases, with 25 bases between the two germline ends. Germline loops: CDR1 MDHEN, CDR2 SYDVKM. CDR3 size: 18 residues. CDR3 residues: CASSEISHLRRRDQPQHF. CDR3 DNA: TGTGCCAGCAGTGAGATCAGCCACCTCCGGAGGAGGGATCAGCCCCAGCATTTT.

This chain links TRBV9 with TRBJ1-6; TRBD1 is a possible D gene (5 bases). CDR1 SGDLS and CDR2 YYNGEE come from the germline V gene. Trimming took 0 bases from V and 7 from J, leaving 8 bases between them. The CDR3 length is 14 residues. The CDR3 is CASSVVDINSPLHF. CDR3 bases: TGTGCCAGCAGCGTAGTGGACATCAATTCACCCCTCCACTTT.

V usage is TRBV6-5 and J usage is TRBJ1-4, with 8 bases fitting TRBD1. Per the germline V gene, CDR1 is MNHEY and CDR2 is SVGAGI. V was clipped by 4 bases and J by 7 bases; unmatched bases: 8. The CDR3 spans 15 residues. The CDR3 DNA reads TGTGCCAGCAGTTCCCTAGGACAGGGATCTGAAAAACTGTTTTTT. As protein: CASSSLGQGSEKLFF.

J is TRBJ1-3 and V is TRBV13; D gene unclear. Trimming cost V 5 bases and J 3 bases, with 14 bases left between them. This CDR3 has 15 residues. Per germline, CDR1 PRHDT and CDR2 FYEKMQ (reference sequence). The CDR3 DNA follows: TGTGCCAGCAGCGCGAGTATTGCGGGTGGAAACACCATATATTTT. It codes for CASSASIAGGNTIYF. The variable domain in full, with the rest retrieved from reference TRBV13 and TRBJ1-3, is AAGVIQSPRHLIKEKRETATLKCYPIPRHDTVYWYQQGPGQDPQFLISFYEKMQSDKGSIPDRFSAQQFSDYHSELNMSSLELGDSALYFCASSASIAGGNTIYFGEGSWLTVV.

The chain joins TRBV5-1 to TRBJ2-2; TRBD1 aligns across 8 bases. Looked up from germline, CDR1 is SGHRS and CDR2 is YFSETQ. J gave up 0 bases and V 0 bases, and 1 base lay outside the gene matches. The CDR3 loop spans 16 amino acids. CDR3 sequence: CASSLGDRTNTGELFF. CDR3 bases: TGCGCCAGCAGCTTGGGGGACAGGACGAACACCGGGGAGCTGTTTTTT. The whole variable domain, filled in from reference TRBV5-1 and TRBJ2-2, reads KAGVTQTPRYLIKTRGQQVTLSCSPISGHRSVSWYQQTPGQGLQFLFEYFSETQRNKGNFPGRFSGRQFSNSRSEMNVSTLELGDSALYLCASSLGDRTNTGELFFGEGSRLTVL.